The clone carrying this TCR beta chain was observed at least ten times. Its cognate antigen is unknown. With 0 bases removed from V and 9 bases from J, the gap between germline ends came to 9 bases. Germline CDR1 reads LGHNA; CDR2 reads YSLEER. CDR3 size: 13 residues. TCRdb independently ran MiXCR on the reads; one entry per CDR3 protein. The sample records about 110,000 distinct CDR3 sequences, 10% being singletons. This sample is drawn from a study of T cell repertoires in cytomegalovirus infection. Across the whole study: A matching HLA type, together with CMV infection, was signaled by public TCR beta signatures.

Study-level results: Of the TCR beta families, the public ones yielded a cumulative frequency that identified carriers of CMV plus the relevant HLA. There were HLA-C-restricted CMV-specific TCR beta clonotypes dominating the ex vivo response.

The chain uses TRBV4-3 and TRBJ2-1; D unresolved. Sequencing used PBMCs, sequenced either directly or after in vitro stimulation (not recorded which). The sequence came from a human donor in good health (CMV status not recorded). Some clones in this sample may be carry-over from other donors' samples. CDR3 amino acids: CASSQEEFTEQFF. The CDR3 nucleotides are TGCGCCAGCAGCCAAGAGGAGTTTACTGAGCAGTTCTTC.